The sequence of this T cell receptor (beta chain) was determined in a study of cytomegalovirus exposure and HLA in healthy donors. At the level of the study: Unique TCRs from HLA-typed donors, approximately 80 million of them, were held in an early data release. Of 300 to 450 genotyped donors, approximately 84% clustered with self-reported Caucasian donors.

The study's findings and limits: A later analysis associated under 20,000 TCR beta sequences with HLA alleles at a 0.05 false discovery rate.

With 60 Vbeta and 13 Jbeta primers, the PCR was carried out. TCRdb's copy holds only in-frame clones and misses some; the assay was immunoSEQ multiplex PCR. The profile covers about 160,000 clones, with 68% appearing a single time and approximately 1.3% taken by the ten largest. Germline V lookup: CDR1 MNHEY, CDR2 SVGAGI. V gave up 2 bases and J gave up 7 bases; unmatched junction bases: 6. This CDR3 region has 14 residues. Points on this clone: What it binds is unknown.

The TCR was taken from a man aged 50 to 60 in good health and CMV-seronegative. Material for sequencing was PBMCs. The rearrangement links TRBV6-5 to TRBJ2-7, with 9 bases that match TRBD2. In nucleotides, the CDR3 is TGTGCCAGCAGTTACGGCGGGGGGGCTCGGGAGCAGTACTTC. Translation gives CASSYGGGAREQYF.